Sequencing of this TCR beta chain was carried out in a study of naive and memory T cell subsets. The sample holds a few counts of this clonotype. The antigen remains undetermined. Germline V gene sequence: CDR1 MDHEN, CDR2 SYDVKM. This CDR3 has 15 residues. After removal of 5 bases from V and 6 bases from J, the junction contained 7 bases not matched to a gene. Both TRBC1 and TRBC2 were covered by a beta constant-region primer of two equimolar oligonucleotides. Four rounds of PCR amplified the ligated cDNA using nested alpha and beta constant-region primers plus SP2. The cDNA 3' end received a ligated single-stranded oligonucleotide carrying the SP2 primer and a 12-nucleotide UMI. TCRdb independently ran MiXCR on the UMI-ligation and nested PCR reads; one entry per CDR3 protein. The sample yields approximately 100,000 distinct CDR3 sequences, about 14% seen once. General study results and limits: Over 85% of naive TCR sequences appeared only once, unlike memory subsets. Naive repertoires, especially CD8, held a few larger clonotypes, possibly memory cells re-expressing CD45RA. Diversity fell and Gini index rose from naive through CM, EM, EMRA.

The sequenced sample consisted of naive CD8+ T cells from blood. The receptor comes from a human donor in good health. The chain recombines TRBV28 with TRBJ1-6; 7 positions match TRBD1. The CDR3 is CASSIRQGSNSPLHF. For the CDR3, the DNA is TGTGCCAGCAGTATCCGACAGGGCAGTAATTCACCCCTCCACTTT.